This T cell receptor (beta chain) appears in the sequencing data of a study of early T cells in non-severe SARS-CoV-2 infection. In its sample, this clonotype was seen many times. Unique molecular identifiers (one per individual cDNA molecule) were attached. TCRdb itself ran the 5' RACE reads through MiXCR, one entry per CDR3 protein. The sample holds some 26,000 distinct CDR3 sequences, around 5% seen once. The source material was whole blood. The TCR originated in an adult who was a healthcare worker with PCR-confirmed SARS-CoV-2 infection or an uninfected control (not recorded which).

The CDR3 DNA is TGCAGTGCTAGAGGGGGCAATCAGCCCCAGCATTTT. Residues: CSARGGNQPQHF. The gene calls are TRBV20-1 and TRBJ1-5; D gene ambiguous. The CDR3 loop spans 12 amino acids. Trimming stripped 1 base from V and 2 bases from J, with 3 bases between. The germline CDR1 and CDR2 sequences are DFQATT and SNEGSKA (reference sequence).